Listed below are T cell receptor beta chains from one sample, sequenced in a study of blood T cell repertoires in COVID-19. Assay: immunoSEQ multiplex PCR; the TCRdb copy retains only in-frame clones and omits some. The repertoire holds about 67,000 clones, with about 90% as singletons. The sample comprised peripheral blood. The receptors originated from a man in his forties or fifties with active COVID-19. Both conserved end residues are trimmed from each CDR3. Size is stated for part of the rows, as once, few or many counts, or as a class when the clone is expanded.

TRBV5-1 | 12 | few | ASSLDTGSSPLH
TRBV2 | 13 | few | ASSKGLAGGETQY
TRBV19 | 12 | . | ATSTGRYRTEAF
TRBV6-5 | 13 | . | ASSYGGSSYNEQF
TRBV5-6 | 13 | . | ASSLVGQGANEQY
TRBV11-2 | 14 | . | ASSWDSLATNEKLF
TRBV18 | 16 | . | ASSPARDRGSVAYEQY
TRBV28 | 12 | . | ASSLEGDTMGYT
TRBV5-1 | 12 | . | ASPDRAGTGELF
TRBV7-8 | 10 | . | ASSPANYEQY
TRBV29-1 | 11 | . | SVEQGAGEKLF
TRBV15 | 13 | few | ATSRAGSGRAEQF
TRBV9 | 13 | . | ASSSSGLSKNIQY
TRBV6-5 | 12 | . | ASRGTSEYNEQF
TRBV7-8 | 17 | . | ASSPPGSGILPNTGELF
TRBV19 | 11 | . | ASSPTTGAEQY
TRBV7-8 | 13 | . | ASSLGGLGNQPQH
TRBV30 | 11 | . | ACDLAVAYEQY
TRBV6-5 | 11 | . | ASSKTGNYGYT
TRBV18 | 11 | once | ASSPRAIETQY
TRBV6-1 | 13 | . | ASSESPQGRETQY
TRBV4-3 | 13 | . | ASSQEWTSGFEQY
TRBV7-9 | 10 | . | ASTPGGSEAF
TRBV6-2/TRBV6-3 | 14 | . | ASSQLAESNTGELF
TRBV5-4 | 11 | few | ASTRQGGTEAF
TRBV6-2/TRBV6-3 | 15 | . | ASSYPEGRIMNTEAF
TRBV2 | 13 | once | ASSIRQGAADTQY
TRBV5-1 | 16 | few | ASSSGLAGGLLTDTQY
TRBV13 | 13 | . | ASSLGGAGGFEAF
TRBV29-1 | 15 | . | SVRGTGGLAGANEQF
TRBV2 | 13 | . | ASSYRDRFQETQY
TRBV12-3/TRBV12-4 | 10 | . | ASTGMNTEAF
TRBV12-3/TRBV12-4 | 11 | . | ASSLDSFYEQY
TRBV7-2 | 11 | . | ASSRDSSYEQY
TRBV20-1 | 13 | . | SASQGTGTNQPQH
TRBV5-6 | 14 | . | ASSSTRGPGANVLT
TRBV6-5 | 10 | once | ASTLIPGTQY
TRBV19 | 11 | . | ASSIVPGNEQF
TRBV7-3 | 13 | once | ASSLGAVPTGELF
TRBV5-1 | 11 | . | ASSLVSNTEAF
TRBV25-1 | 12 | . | ASSELTIGTEAF
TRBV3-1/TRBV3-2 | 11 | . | ASSQDGVRGYT
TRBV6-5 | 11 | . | ASSGTSGETQY
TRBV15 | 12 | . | ATSTRSNTGELF
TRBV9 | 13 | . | ASSEGLGQAYGYT
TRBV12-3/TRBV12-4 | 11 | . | ASNAGDAGELF
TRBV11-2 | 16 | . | ASSLISGTASSGNTIY
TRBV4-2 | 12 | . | ASSQVGRDEKLF
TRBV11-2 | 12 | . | ASSLAPGNTEAF
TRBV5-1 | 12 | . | ASSSGQGHNEQF
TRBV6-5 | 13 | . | ASRTDRESYNEQF
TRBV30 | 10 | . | AWSASGGGYT
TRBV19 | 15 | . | ASSPPRQGSNTGELF